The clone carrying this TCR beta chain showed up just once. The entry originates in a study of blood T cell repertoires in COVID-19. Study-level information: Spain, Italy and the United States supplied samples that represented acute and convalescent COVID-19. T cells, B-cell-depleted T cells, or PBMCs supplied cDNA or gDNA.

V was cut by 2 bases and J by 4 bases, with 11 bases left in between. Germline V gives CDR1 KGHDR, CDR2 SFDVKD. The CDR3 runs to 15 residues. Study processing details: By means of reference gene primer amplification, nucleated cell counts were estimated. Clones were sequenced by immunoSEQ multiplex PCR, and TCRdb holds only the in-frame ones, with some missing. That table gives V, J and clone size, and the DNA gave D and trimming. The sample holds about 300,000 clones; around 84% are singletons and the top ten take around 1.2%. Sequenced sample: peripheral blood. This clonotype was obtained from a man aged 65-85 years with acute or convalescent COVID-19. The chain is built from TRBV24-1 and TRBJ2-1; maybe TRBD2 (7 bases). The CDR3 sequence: CATSDSGGSYNEQFF. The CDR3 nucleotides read TGTGCCACCAGTGATTCGGGGGGCTCGTACAATGAGCAGTTCTTC.